What follows describes a single T cell receptor (beta chain). Its antigen is unidentified. Investigators excluded patients with uncontrolled infection, other autoimmune disease, pregnancy or lactation. What was amplified from RNA transcripts were TCR beta CDR3 regions. The HTBI primer set served for first-round RT-PCR of the TCR CDR3. Each CDR3 protein gets one entry after TCRdb re-called the multiplex PCR reads with MiXCR. The data contain over 500,000 distinct CDR3 sequences, about 15% of them singletons. Per germline, CDR1 MDHEN and CDR2 SYDVKM. CDR3 size: 12 residues. V shed 6 bases and J shed 4 bases, with 9 bases lying between them. The sample comes from a study of T cells in Graves' hyperthyroidism and ophthalmopathy. Study in general: Once the initial diagnosis was made, peripheral blood was obtained before any treatment.

General study points: Most thyroid clonotypes with frequency above 0.001 were detected in blood.

The specimen sequenced was blood. This chain connects TRBV28 to TRBJ1-2; possibly TRBD1 for D (5 bases). This clonotype was sampled from a woman under 40 with Graves' ophthalmopathy. The CDR3 protein is CASRTDSYGYTF. The CDR3 region has the DNA TGTGCCAGCAGGACAGATTCCTATGGCTACACCTTC.